The present TCR beta chain was sequenced within a study of spatial heterogeneity in lung cancer. Overall study findings and caveats: The study found that expanded intratumoral alpha and beta TCR counts tracked tumor mutation counts.

The time point is: sample taken at primary tumor resection. TCRdb re-derived calls from the 5' RACE reads in MiXCR, one entry per CDR3 protein. Among more than 20,000 distinct CDR3 sequences, approximately 6.5% were seen once, and the ten largest hold under 13%. V lost 4 bases to trimming and J lost 6 bases; unmatched junction nucleotides: 11. The V gene's germline CDR1 is LGHNA and CDR2 YNFKEQ. The CDR3 is 16 amino acids. This clonotype was counted at least ten times. Its target is unknown. This rearrangement joins TRBV4-2 to TRBJ2-1; 8 bases align to TRBD2. The TCR was taken from a male donor with early-stage non-small cell lung cancer. Sequences were derived from lung tumor tissue, sampled at surgery. The CDR3 sequence: CASSPVAREVINEQFF. CDR3 in DNA: TGTGCCAGCAGCCCCGTCGCGCGGGAGGTCATCAATGAGCAGTTCTTC.